These T cell receptor beta chains were read from a single sample in a study of blood T cell repertoires in COVID-19. The assay was immunoSEQ multiplex PCR, and TCRdb's table has in-frame clones only and misses some. The data hold more than 400,000 clones, with 75% to 90% observed a single time. Input material: PBMCs or T cells enriched from blood (not recorded which). The receptors were gathered from a woman between 18 and 30 years old who had recovered from COVID-19. Each CDR3 is given with its conserved first and last residue. Each record gives: CDR3 protein, CDR3 DNA, D gene, V gene, J gene, clone size. A D gene is named only where the DNA matches it firmly. Where a row states a size, it is once, few, many or the class of an expanded clone; other rows omit it.

CDR3: CASGPDRSLNTEAFF
DNA: TGTGCTAGTGGCCCCGACCGTAGCTTGAACACTGAAGCTTTCTTT
D: -
V: TRBV12-5
J: TRBJ1-1
size: -

CDR3: CASSSGTGRETQYF
DNA: TGTGCCAGCTCCTCAGGGACAGGGCGAGAGACCCAGTACTTC
D: TRBD1
V: TRBV27
J: TRBJ2-5
size: once

CDR3: CASSQDLRTVLTQYF
DNA: TGTGCCAGCAGCCAAGATCTAAGGACAGTCTTGACCCAGTACTTC
D: -
V: TRBV3-1/TRBV3-2
J: TRBJ2-5
size: -

CDR3: CASSRLLEAFF
DNA: TGTGCCAGCAGTAGACTCCTGGAGGCTTTCTTT
D: -
V: TRBV6-2/TRBV6-3
J: TRBJ1-1
size: -

CDR3: CASYMGLAGGDTQYF
DNA: TGTGCCTCCTACATGGGACTAGCGGGGGGAGATACGCAGTATTTT
D: TRBD2
V: TRBV2
J: TRBJ2-3
size: -

CDR3: CASSLERLAGSYEQYF
DNA: TGTGCCAGCAGTTTGGAGCGACTAGCGGGCTCCTACGAGCAGTACTTC
D: TRBD2
V: TRBV28
J: TRBJ2-7
size: -

CDR3: CASSLDRGSGNTIYF
DNA: TGTGCCAGCAGCCTGGACAGGGGATCTGGAAACACCATATATTTT
D: TRBD1
V: TRBV7-2
J: TRBJ1-3
size: -

CDR3: CASSSPEGPIAFF
DNA: TGCGCCAGCAGTTCCCCGGAGGGCCCGATCGCTTTCTTT
D: -
V: TRBV5-1
J: TRBJ1-1
size: -

CDR3: CASSLSSSNTEAFF
DNA: TGTGCCAGCAGCTTATCCAGTTCGAACACTGAAGCTTTCTTT
D: -
V: TRBV7-2
J: TRBJ1-1
size: -

CDR3: CASAEDRQDSPLHF
DNA: TGTGCCAGCGCCGAGGACAGGCAGGATTCACCCCTCCACTTT
D: TRBD1
V: TRBV6-5
J: TRBJ1-6
size: -

CDR3: CASSYAGDTQYF
DNA: TGTGCCAGCAGCTATGCAGGGGATACGCAGTATTTT
D: -
V: TRBV7-2
J: TRBJ2-3
size: -

CDR3: CAWSATGRSGGYTF
DNA: TGTGCCTGGAGTGCGACAGGGAGGAGCGGAGGCTACACCTTC
D: TRBD1
V: TRBV30
J: TRBJ1-2
size: -

CDR3: CASSFFAGIDEQYF
DNA: TGTGCCAGCAGCTTTTTTGCGGGCATCGACGAGCAGTACTTC
D: -
V: TRBV11-2
J: TRBJ2-7
size: -

CDR3: CASSLFPRTGNGYTF
DNA: TGTGCCAGCAGCTTATTCCCCCGGACAGGGAATGGCTACACCTTC
D: TRBD1
V: TRBV7-2
J: TRBJ1-2
size: -

CDR3: CASSLQGSVGQPQHF
DNA: TGTGCCAGCAGCTTACAGGGTTCCGTGGGCCAGCCCCAGCATTTT
D: -
V: TRBV3-1/TRBV3-2
J: TRBJ1-5
size: -

CDR3: CASRGGDSNQPQHF
DNA: TGTGCCAGCAGGGGGGGGGATAGCAATCAGCCCCAGCATTTT
D: -
V: TRBV28
J: TRBJ1-5
size: -

CDR3: CASSLDLGGNTEAFF
DNA: TGTGCCAGCAGCTTAGATCTAGGGGGGAACACTGAAGCTTTCTTT
D: -
V: TRBV11-2
J: TRBJ1-1
size: -

CDR3: CASTPTVTSYEQYF
DNA: TGTGCCAGCACCCCGACAGTTACTTCCTACGAGCAGTACTTC
D: -
V: TRBV9
J: TRBJ2-7
size: -

CDR3: CASSQEAQRGPPGQYF
DNA: TGTGCCAGCAGCCAAGAAGCCCAGCGGGGGCCACCGGGGCAGTACTTC
D: TRBD2
V: TRBV3-1/TRBV3-2
J: TRBJ2-7
size: -

CDR3: CASSFFRRVNTEAFF
DNA: TGTGCCAGCAGCTTCTTCCGCAGGGTGAACACTGAAGCTTTCTTT
D: -
V: TRBV21-1
J: TRBJ1-1
size: -

CDR3: CASSQGGEETQYF
DNA: TGTGCCAGCAGCCAAGGGGGGGAAGAGACCCAGTACTTC
D: -
V: TRBV4-2
J: TRBJ2-5
size: once

CDR3: CAISERLDGEEGTQYF
DNA: TGTGCCATCAGTGAAAGACTTGACGGGGAGGAAGGGACCCAGTACTTC
D: -
V: TRBV10-3
J: TRBJ2-5
size: -

CDR3: CASSDGSGVLSYEQYF
DNA: TGTGCCAGCAGTGACGGTAGCGGGGTGCTCTCCTACGAGCAGTACTTC
D: TRBD2
V: TRBV2
J: TRBJ2-7
size: few

CDR3: CASSPGQGLNYEQYF
DNA: TGTGCCAGCTCACCCGGACAGGGGCTTAACTACGAGCAGTACTTC
D: TRBD1
V: TRBV18
J: TRBJ2-7
size: -

CDR3: CASSDSGGNTEAFF
DNA: TGCGCCAGCAGTGATTCGGGGGGCAACACTGAAGCTTTCTTT
D: -
V: TRBV5-1
J: TRBJ1-1
size: -

CDR3: CASSPRGQGFYEQYF
DNA: TGTGCCAGCAGTCCCCGTGGACAGGGGTTTTACGAGCAGTACTTC
D: TRBD1
V: TRBV6-5
J: TRBJ2-7
size: -

CDR3: CASSPGQGAASGKNEQYF
DNA: TGTGCCAGCTCACCGGGGCAGGGGGCGGCTTCTGGAAAGAACGAGCAGTACTTC
D: TRBD1
V: TRBV18
J: TRBJ2-7
size: -

CDR3: CASSFTGKDTQYF
DNA: TGCGCCAGCAGCTTTACAGGGAAGGATACGCAGTATTTT
D: -
V: TRBV5-1
J: TRBJ2-3
size: -